These T cell receptor beta chains were read from a single sample in a study of cytomegalovirus exposure and HLA in healthy donors. Generated by immunoSEQ multiplex PCR, the TCRdb table keeps only in-frame clones and is missing some. The sample has 95,000 to 150,000 clones; around 80% are singletons. Sequences were obtained from PBMCs. Receptor source: a woman between 40 and 50 years old in good health and CMV-seropositive. The CDR3 runs from the conserved cysteine through the conserved F or W. The D gene is left open where the match is weak. The listing skips clone size in some rows; elsewhere it reads once, few, many or a size class.

j_gene: TRBJ2-3
d_gene: NA
v_gene: TRBV11-2
abundance: NA
CDR3nt: TGTGCCAGCAGCTTAGGGGGGGGCACAGATACGCAGTATTTT
CDR3aa: CASSLGGGTDTQYF

j_gene: TRBJ1-6
d_gene: NA
v_gene: TRBV6-5
abundance: NA
CDR3nt: TGTGCCAGCAGGCGGGGCTATAATTCACCCCTCCACTTT
CDR3aa: CASRRGYNSPLHF

j_gene: TRBJ2-5
d_gene: NA
v_gene: TRBV5-1
abundance: once
CDR3nt: TGCGCCAGCAGTGAGGGCCCCAGGTCTGAGGAGACCCAGTACTTC
CDR3aa: CASSEGPRSEETQYF

j_gene: TRBJ1-1
d_gene: TRBD1
v_gene: TRBV6-5
abundance: NA
CDR3nt: TGTGCCAGCAGTTACTCCGGGACAGGGCGAACTGAAGCTTTCTTT
CDR3aa: CASSYSGTGRTEAFF

j_gene: TRBJ2-3
d_gene: TRBD1
v_gene: TRBV19
abundance: once
CDR3nt: TGTGCCAGTAGTATCCCAGGGGGCGGGTCAGATACGCAGTATTTT
CDR3aa: CASSIPGGGSDTQYF

j_gene: TRBJ2-1
d_gene: TRBD2
v_gene: TRBV7-2
abundance: NA
CDR3nt: TGTGCCAGCAGGCTAGCGGGGGGTTACAATGAGCAGTTCTTC
CDR3aa: CASRLAGGYNEQFF

j_gene: TRBJ2-7
d_gene: NA
v_gene: TRBV7-9
abundance: NA
CDR3nt: TGTGCCAGCAGCATTGGACATCCCTACGAGCAGTACTTC
CDR3aa: CASSIGHPYEQYF

j_gene: TRBJ1-2
d_gene: TRBD1
v_gene: TRBV19
abundance: NA
CDR3nt: TGTGCCAGTAGTAACCGCAGGGGGCGCGACTATGGCTACACCTTC
CDR3aa: CASSNRRGRDYGYTF

j_gene: TRBJ2-2
d_gene: NA
v_gene: TRBV4-1
abundance: NA
CDR3nt: TGCGCCAGCAGCCAAGCAGGGACAAATGGCCCAGCTAGGGAGCTGTTTTTT
CDR3aa: CASSQAGTNGPARELFF

j_gene: TRBJ2-6
d_gene: TRBD2
v_gene: TRBV7-2
abundance: NA
CDR3nt: TGTGCCAGCAGCTTAGATCGCGGGGGGGCTTCTGGGGCCAACGTCCTGACTTTC
CDR3aa: CASSLDRGGASGANVLTF

j_gene: TRBJ1-1
d_gene: NA
v_gene: TRBV7-9
abundance: NA
CDR3nt: TGTGCCAGCAGCGCGACAGGAGATGGGACTGAAGCTTTCTTT
CDR3aa: CASSATGDGTEAFF

j_gene: TRBJ1-2
d_gene: NA
v_gene: TRBV20-1
abundance: NA
CDR3nt: TGCAGTGCTAGCCCAGGAGGGAGCTACACCTTC
CDR3aa: CSASPGGSYTF

j_gene: TRBJ1-2
d_gene: NA
v_gene: TRBV19
abundance: NA
CDR3nt: TGTGCCAGTAGTATAGACGGGTCAGGGCTCAACTATGGCTACACCTTC
CDR3aa: CASSIDGSGLNYGYTF

j_gene: TRBJ2-5
d_gene: TRBD2
v_gene: TRBV18
abundance: NA
CDR3nt: TGTGCCAGCTCACCACCGCCTAGCGGGGCTGAGACCCAGTACTTC
CDR3aa: CASSPPPSGAETQYF

j_gene: TRBJ1-2
d_gene: TRBD1
v_gene: TRBV13
abundance: NA
CDR3nt: TGTGCCAGCAGCTCCCGGGGACAGGGGGTATGGGGCTACACCTTC
CDR3aa: CASSSRGQGVWGYTF

j_gene: TRBJ2-5
d_gene: TRBD2
v_gene: TRBV4-1
abundance: NA
CDR3nt: TGCGCCAGCAGCCGCCGTCGGACTAGCGGGGGGGAAGAGACCCAGTACTTC
CDR3aa: CASSRRRTSGGEETQYF

j_gene: TRBJ2-7
d_gene: TRBD2
v_gene: TRBV5-1
abundance: NA
CDR3nt: TGCGCCAGCAGCTTGGGGGGACTAGCGGGAGGGTACTACGAGCAGTACTTC
CDR3aa: CASSLGGLAGGYYEQYF

j_gene: TRBJ2-3
d_gene: TRBD1
v_gene: TRBV2
abundance: NA
CDR3nt: TGTGCCAGCACCCGACAGGGGACAGATACGCAGTATTTT
CDR3aa: CASTRQGTDTQYF

j_gene: TRBJ2-3
d_gene: TRBD1
v_gene: TRBV10-3
abundance: NA
CDR3nt: TGTGCCACCCACACAGGGGCCACAGATACGCAGTATTTT
CDR3aa: CATHTGATDTQYF

j_gene: TRBJ1-4
d_gene: NA
v_gene: TRBV4-1
abundance: NA
CDR3nt: TGCGCCAGCAGCCAAGACGGTGAAAAACTGTTTTTT
CDR3aa: CASSQDGEKLFF

j_gene: TRBJ1-5
d_gene: NA
v_gene: TRBV29-1
abundance: NA
CDR3nt: TGCAGCGTCGCCTGGGGGGAAGAGCCCCAGCATTTT
CDR3aa: CSVAWGEEPQHF

j_gene: TRBJ2-7
d_gene: TRBD2
v_gene: TRBV4-3
abundance: NA
CDR3nt: TGCGCCAGCAGCCTTACGACTAGCGGAAGTTTCTACGAGCAGTACTTC
CDR3aa: CASSLTTSGSFYEQYF

j_gene: TRBJ2-7
d_gene: TRBD1
v_gene: TRBV5-1
abundance: NA
CDR3nt: TGCGCCAGCTCCCGGGACAGTCACGCCTACGAGCAGTACTTC
CDR3aa: CASSRDSHAYEQYF

j_gene: TRBJ2-1
d_gene: NA
v_gene: TRBV29-1
abundance: NA
CDR3nt: TGCAGCGTAGGGACACAAGGCCCTACCAGCAATGAGCAGTTCTTC
CDR3aa: CSVGTQGPTSNEQFF

j_gene: TRBJ2-1
d_gene: TRBD2
v_gene: TRBV7-9
abundance: once
CDR3nt: TGTGCCAGCAGGCCTAGGACTAGCGGCAATGAGCAGTTCTTC
CDR3aa: CASRPRTSGNEQFF

j_gene: TRBJ2-4
d_gene: NA
v_gene: TRBV30
abundance: NA
CDR3nt: TGTGCCTGGAGTAACCAGATAGCCAAAAACATTCAGTACTTC
CDR3aa: CAWSNQIAKNIQYF

j_gene: TRBJ1-5
d_gene: NA
v_gene: TRBV11-1
abundance: NA
CDR3nt: TGTGCCAGCAGCTTCTTTGGGGACTATAGCAATCAGCCCCAGCATTTT
CDR3aa: CASSFFGDYSNQPQHF

j_gene: TRBJ1-3
d_gene: TRBD1
v_gene: TRBV2
abundance: NA
CDR3nt: TGTGCCAGCAGTGACCCCGGACAGGGCTCTGGAAACACCATATATTTT
CDR3aa: CASSDPGQGSGNTIYF

j_gene: TRBJ2-3
d_gene: TRBD2
v_gene: TRBV2
abundance: NA
CDR3nt: TGTGCCAGCAGCCGTAGCGGGAGGTCTCCAGATACGCAGTATTTT
CDR3aa: CASSRSGRSPDTQYF

j_gene: TRBJ2-7
d_gene: NA
v_gene: TRBV6-1
abundance: NA
CDR3nt: TGTGCCAGCAAGGTGGGGGCAGGGCTCTACGAGCAGTACTTC
CDR3aa: CASKVGAGLYEQYF

j_gene: TRBJ2-7
d_gene: NA
v_gene: TRBV5-7
abundance: NA
CDR3nt: TGTGCCAGCAGCTTGACCCTACTACAGGGACCCTACGAGCAGTACTTC
CDR3aa: CASSLTLLQGPYEQYF

j_gene: TRBJ2-6
d_gene: NA
v_gene: TRBV9
abundance: NA
CDR3nt: TGTGCCAGCAGCGAACGGACAGTTTACTCTGGGGCCAACGTCCTGACTTTC
CDR3aa: CASSERTVYSGANVLTF

j_gene: TRBJ1-4
d_gene: NA
v_gene: TRBV15
abundance: NA
CDR3nt: TGTGCCACCAGCAGTAGGGGGGGGGAAAAACTGTTTTTT
CDR3aa: CATSSRGGEKLFF

j_gene: TRBJ2-3
d_gene: TRBD2
v_gene: TRBV10-3
abundance: NA
CDR3nt: TGTGCCATCAGGGGACTAGCGGGGTCCCCCTCAGGGGATACGCAGTATTTT
CDR3aa: CAIRGLAGSPSGDTQYF

j_gene: TRBJ2-1
d_gene: TRBD1
v_gene: TRBV5-6
abundance: few
CDR3nt: TGTGCCAGCAGCCCCGGGACAGGGGGGATTTACAATGAGCAGTTCTTC
CDR3aa: CASSPGTGGIYNEQFF

j_gene: TRBJ2-2
d_gene: NA
v_gene: TRBV7-2
abundance: NA
CDR3nt: TGTGCCAGCAGCCCGGCAGTGTTGGGGCGCACCGGGGAGCTGTTTTTT
CDR3aa: CASSPAVLGRTGELFF

j_gene: TRBJ1-2
d_gene: TRBD1
v_gene: TRBV5-4
abundance: NA
CDR3nt: TGTGCCAGCAGCCTAGACAGGGTAGAGAGCTATGGCTACACCTTC
CDR3aa: CASSLDRVESYGYTF

j_gene: TRBJ1-3
d_gene: NA
v_gene: TRBV15
abundance: few
CDR3nt: TGTGCCACCAGCAGAGATCTAGCCAGCTCTGGAAACACCATATATTTT
CDR3aa: CATSRDLASSGNTIYF

j_gene: TRBJ1-2
d_gene: NA
v_gene: TRBV10-3
abundance: NA
CDR3nt: TGTGCCATCAGCGAAGGACAGAACTATGGCTACACCTTC
CDR3aa: CAISEGQNYGYTF

j_gene: TRBJ2-1
d_gene: TRBD1
v_gene: TRBV5-1
abundance: NA
CDR3nt: TGCGCCAGCAGCTCTGACAGGGGCGGTGAGCAGTTCTTC
CDR3aa: CASSSDRGGEQFF

j_gene: TRBJ1-5
d_gene: NA
v_gene: TRBV27
abundance: NA
CDR3nt: TGTGCCAGCAGTCCCAGGGTTGATCAGCCCCAGCATTTT
CDR3aa: CASSPRVDQPQHF

j_gene: TRBJ2-5
d_gene: NA
v_gene: TRBV6-5
abundance: NA
CDR3nt: TGTGCCAGCAGTTACTCCGGGACATCGGGGGAGACCCAGTACTTC
CDR3aa: CASSYSGTSGETQYF

j_gene: TRBJ2-3
d_gene: TRBD2
v_gene: TRBV7-3
abundance: NA
CDR3nt: TGTGCCAGCAGCTTTGGGACTAGCGGGACCTTCACAGATACGCAGTATTTT
CDR3aa: CASSFGTSGTFTDTQYF

j_gene: TRBJ2-2
d_gene: TRBD2
v_gene: TRBV19
abundance: NA
CDR3nt: TGTGCCAGTAGCCCGGGACTAGCCGTCGGGGAGCTGTTTTTT
CDR3aa: CASSPGLAVGELFF

j_gene: TRBJ2-4
d_gene: TRBD2
v_gene: TRBV5-1
abundance: few
CDR3nt: TGCGCCAGCAGCTTGCTACCCGGCGGGAGTGGGGCCAAAAACATTCAGTACTTC
CDR3aa: CASSLLPGGSGAKNIQYF